The table lists the clone carrying this T cell receptor beta chain with a few counts. These data come from a study of blood T cell repertoires in COVID-19. Study as a whole: Spain, Italy and the United States supplied samples that represented acute and convalescent COVID-19.

The CDR3 has 15 amino acids. Germline values: CDR1 SGHRS, CDR2 YFSETQ. With 2 bases removed from V and 0 bases from J, the gap between germline ends came to 10 bases. Data came from immunoSEQ multiplex PCR; TCRdb stores just in-frame clones and leaves some out. Of 300,000 to 450,000 clones detected, 87% appear once; the ten largest clones hold about 9.4%. The V and J genes are TRBV5-1 and TRBJ2-3; D perhaps matches TRBD2 (5 bases). The source of this sequence is a woman aged 25 to 39 with COVID-19, enrolled during active disease. The specimen sequenced was peripheral blood. The CDR3 DNA reads TGCGCCAGCAGCTTTCGACGGACTAGCACAGATACGCAGTATTTT. Translated: CASSFRRTSTDTQYF.